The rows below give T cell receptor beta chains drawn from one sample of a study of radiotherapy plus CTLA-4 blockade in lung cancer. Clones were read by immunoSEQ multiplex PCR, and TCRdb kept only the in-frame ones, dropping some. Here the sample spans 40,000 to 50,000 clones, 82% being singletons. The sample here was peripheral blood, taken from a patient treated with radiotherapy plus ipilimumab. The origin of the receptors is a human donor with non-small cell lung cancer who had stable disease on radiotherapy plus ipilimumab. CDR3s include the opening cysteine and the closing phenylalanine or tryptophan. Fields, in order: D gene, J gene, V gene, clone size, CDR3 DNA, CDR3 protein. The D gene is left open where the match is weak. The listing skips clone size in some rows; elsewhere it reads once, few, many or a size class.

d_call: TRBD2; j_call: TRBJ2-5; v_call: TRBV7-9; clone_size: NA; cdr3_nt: TGTGCCAGCAGCTCACTAGCGGGGCAAGAGACCCAGTACTTC; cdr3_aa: CASSSLAGQETQYF
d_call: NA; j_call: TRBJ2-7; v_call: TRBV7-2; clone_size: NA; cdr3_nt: TGTGCCAGCAGCTTAACAAGGGCGGGGAACGAGCAGTACTTC; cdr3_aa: CASSLTRAGNEQYF
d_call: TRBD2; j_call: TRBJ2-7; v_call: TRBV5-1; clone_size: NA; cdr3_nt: TGCGCCAGCAGTTCTAGCGGGACCTACGAGCAGTACTTC; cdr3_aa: CASSSSGTYEQYF
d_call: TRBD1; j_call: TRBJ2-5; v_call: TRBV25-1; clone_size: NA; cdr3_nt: TGTGCCAGCAGTGAAAGGGGACAGCGCCCTCAAGAGACCCAGTACTTC; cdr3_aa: CASSERGQRPQETQYF
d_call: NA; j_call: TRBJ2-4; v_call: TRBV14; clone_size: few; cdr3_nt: TGTGCCAGCAGCCGGGGATTTACAGGCAGCAGAGCCAAAAACATTCAGTACTTC; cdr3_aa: CASSRGFTGSRAKNIQYF
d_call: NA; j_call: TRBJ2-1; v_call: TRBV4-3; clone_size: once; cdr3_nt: TGCGCCAGCAGCCAAGGAACCTACGATGAGCAGTTCTTC; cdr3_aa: CASSQGTYDEQFF
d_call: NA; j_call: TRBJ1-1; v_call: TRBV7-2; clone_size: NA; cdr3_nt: TGTGCCAGCAGCTTAGCGCTAGCGAACACTGAAGCTTTCTTT; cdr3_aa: CASSLALANTEAFF
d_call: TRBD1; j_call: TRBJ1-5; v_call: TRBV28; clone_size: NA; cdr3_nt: TGTGCCAGCAGCCCGGACAGGGGTTATAGCAATCAGCCCCAGCATTTT; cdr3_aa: CASSPDRGYSNQPQHF
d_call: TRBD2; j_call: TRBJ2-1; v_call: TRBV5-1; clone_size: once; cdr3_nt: TGCGCCAGCAGCTTGAAATCCGGCGGTGGGGGGGTCTATGAGCAGTTCTTC; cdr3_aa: CASSLKSGGGGVYEQFF
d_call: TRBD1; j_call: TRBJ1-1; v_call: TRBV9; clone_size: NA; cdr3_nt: TGTGCCAGCAGCGTAGTTGGTAGGGCTGACAGGGAGAACACTGAAGCTTTCTTT; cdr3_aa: CASSVVGRADRENTEAFF
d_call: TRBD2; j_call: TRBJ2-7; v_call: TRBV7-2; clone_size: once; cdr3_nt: TGTGCCAGCAGCCCTAGACTAGCCGGCGACGAGCAGTACTTC; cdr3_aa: CASSPRLAGDEQYF
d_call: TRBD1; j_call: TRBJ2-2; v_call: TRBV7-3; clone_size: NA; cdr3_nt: TGTGCCAGCAGCTCCACAGGGGACACCGGGGAGCTGTTTTTT; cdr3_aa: CASSSTGDTGELFF
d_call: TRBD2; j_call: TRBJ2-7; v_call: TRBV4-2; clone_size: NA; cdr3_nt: TGTGCCAGCAGCGCCAGGGGGACTAGCGGCTACGAGCAGTACTTC; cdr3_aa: CASSARGTSGYEQYF
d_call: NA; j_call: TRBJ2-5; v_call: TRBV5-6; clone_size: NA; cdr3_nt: TGTGCCAGCAGCCAGTCGTTAGGGGCCCAAGAGACCCAGTACTTC; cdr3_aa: CASSQSLGAQETQYF
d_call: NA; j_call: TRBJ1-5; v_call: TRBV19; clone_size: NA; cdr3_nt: TGTGCCAGTAGTATAAGCTTCCCTCACAATCAGCCCCAGCATTTT; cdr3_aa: CASSISFPHNQPQHF
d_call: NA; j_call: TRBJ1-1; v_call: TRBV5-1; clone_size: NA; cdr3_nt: TGCGCCAGCAGCGGGGGGGAGGGGGTCTATCCTGCTGGCACTGAAGCTTTCTTT; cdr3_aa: CASSGGEGVYPAGTEAFF
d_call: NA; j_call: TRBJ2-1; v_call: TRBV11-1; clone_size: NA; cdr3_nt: TGTGCCAGCAGCATCGGGGTAGTTGGCAATGAGCAGTTCTTC; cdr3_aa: CASSIGVVGNEQFF
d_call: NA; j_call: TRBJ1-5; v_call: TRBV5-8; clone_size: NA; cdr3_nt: TGTGCCAGCAGCTTTAAGGGAGGCGGCAATCAGCCCCAGCATTTT; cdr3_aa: CASSFKGGGNQPQHF
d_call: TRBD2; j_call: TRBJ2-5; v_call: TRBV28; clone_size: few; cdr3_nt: TGTGCCAGCAGTACTGGCGGGAGCCAAGAGACCCAGTACTTC; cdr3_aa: CASSTGGSQETQYF
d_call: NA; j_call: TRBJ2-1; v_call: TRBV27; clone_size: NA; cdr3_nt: TGTGCCAGCAGTTTGGCGGGGAATGGGCCAAATGAGCAGTTCTTC; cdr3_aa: CASSLAGNGPNEQFF
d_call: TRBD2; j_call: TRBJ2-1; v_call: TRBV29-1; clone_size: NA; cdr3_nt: TGCAGCGTTGTTGACCCCTTAGCGGGAAGTAGGGATGAGCAATTCTTC; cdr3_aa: CSVVDPLAGSRDEQFF
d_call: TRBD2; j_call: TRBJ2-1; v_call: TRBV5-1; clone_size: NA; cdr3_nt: TGCGCCAGCAGCTTGGAGCTAGCGGGAGACAATGAGCAGTTCTTC; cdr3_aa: CASSLELAGDNEQFF
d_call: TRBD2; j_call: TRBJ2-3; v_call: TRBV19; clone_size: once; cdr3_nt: TGTGCCAGCAGTGTGTCACGCGGGAGTACCGGAGATACGCAGTATTTT; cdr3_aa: CASSVSRGSTGDTQYF
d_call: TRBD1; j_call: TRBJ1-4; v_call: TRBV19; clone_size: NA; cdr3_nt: TGTGCCAGTAGTCCTCCGGTGGGACAGGGTACCGAAAAACTGTTTTTT; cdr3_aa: CASSPPVGQGTEKLFF
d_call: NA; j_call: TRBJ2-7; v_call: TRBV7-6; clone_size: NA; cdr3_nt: TGTGCCAGCAGCTCCTTAGGGGGGGATCCCACCTACGAGCAGTACTTC; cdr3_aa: CASSSLGGDPTYEQYF
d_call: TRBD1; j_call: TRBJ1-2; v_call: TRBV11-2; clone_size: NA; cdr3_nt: TGTGCCAGCAGCTTAGCGGCCGGACAGGGCTATTATGGCTACACCTTC; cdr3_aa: CASSLAAGQGYYGYTF
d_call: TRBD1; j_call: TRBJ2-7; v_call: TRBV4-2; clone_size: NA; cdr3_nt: TGTGCCAGCAGCCAGGTTAACCCGGGACAGAACTACGAGCAGTACTTC; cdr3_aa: CASSQVNPGQNYEQYF
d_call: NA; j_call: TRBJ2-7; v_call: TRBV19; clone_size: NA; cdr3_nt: TGTGCCAGTAGTATGCAGGGTGGGCCGTACGAGCAGTACTTC; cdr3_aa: CASSMQGGPYEQYF
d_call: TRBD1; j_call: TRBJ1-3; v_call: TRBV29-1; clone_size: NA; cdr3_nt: TGCAGCGCTCGGACAGGGGGAAACACCATATATTTT; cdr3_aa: CSARTGGNTIYF
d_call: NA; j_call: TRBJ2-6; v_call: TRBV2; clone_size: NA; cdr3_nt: TGTGCCAGCAGCGCGGAACCATCTGGGGCCAACGTCCTGACTTTC; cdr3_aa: CASSAEPSGANVLTF
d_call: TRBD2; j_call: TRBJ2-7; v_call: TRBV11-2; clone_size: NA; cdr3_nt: TGTGCCAGCAGCTTAGAGGTGACTAGCGGATACGAGCAGTACTTC; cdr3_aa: CASSLEVTSGYEQYF